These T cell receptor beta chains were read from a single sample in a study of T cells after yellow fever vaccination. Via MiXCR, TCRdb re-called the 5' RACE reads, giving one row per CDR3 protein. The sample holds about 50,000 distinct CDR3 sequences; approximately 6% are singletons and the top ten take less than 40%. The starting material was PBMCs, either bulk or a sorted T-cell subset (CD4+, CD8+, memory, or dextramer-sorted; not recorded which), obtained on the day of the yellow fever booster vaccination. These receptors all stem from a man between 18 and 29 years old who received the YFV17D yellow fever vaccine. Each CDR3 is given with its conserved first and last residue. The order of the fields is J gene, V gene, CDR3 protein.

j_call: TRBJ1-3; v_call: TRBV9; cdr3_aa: CASSVIRAGVNLSGNTIYF
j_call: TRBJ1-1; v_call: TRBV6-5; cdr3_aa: CASRSTGDTEAFF
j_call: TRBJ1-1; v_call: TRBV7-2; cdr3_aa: CASSLMGDANTEAFF
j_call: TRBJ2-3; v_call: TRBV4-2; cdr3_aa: CASSQAGATDTQYF
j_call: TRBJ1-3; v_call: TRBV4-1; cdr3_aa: CASSQATGSGNTIYF
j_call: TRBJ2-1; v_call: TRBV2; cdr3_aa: CASSEGQTGYNEQFF
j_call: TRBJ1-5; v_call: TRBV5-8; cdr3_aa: CASSLSRPNQPQHF
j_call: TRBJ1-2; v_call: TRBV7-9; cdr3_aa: CASSRRDRETYGYTF
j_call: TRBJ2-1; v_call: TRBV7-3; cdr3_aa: CASSLLGGDEQFF
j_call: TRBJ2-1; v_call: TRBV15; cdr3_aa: CATSRPPGLAMNEQFF
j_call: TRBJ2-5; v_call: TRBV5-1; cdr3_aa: CASSTRGPGETQYF
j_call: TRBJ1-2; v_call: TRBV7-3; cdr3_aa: CASSQDDNYGYTF
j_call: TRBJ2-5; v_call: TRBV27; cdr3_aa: CASSTGQTLQETQYF
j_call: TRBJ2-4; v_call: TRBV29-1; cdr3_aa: CSVELGRAKNIQYF
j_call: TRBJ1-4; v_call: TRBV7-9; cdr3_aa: CASSLARRGEKLFF
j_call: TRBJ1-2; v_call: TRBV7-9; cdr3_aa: CASSLQGPVYGYTF
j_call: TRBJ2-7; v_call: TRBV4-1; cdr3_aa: CASSQEPSPGANYEQYF
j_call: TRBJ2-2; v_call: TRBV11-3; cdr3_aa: CASSLGRQTHTGELFF
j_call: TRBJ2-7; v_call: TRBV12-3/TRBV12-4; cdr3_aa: CASSSTSGYEQYF
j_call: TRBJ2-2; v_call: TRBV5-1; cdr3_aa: CASSFPARGTGELFF
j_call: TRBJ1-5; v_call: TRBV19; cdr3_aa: CASRGQDHQPQHF
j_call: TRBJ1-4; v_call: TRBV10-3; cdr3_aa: CAISESFEDEKLFF
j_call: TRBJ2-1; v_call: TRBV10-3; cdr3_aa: CAISESEAGGPSYNEQFF
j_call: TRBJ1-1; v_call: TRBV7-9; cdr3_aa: CASSPGSAFF
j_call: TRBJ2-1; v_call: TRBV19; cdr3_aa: CASSKLAGGRLEQFF
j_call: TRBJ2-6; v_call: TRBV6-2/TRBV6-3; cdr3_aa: CASSYYGRGLSGANVLTF
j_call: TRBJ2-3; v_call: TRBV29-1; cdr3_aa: CSVEGTSGDTDTQYF
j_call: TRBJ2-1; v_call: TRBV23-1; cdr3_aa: CASSHGCPYNEQFF
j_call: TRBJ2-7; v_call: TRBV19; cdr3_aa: CASSAPLRRDEQYF
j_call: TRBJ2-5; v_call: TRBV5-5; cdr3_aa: CASSLGNLLAMETQYF
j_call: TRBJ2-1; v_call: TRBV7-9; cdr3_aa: CASSPGTRGSNEQFF
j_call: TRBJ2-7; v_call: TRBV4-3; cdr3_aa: CASSQWRAGTGYEQYF
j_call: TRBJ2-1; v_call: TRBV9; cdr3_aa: CASSVAGDDEQFF
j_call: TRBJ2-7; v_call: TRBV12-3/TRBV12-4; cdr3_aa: CASSSDPYEQYF
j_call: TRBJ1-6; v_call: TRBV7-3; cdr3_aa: CASSPTGTDGSPLHF
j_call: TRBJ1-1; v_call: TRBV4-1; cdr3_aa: CASSHPWVGEGLNTEAFF
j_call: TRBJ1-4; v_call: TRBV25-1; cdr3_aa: CATWGSGKLFF
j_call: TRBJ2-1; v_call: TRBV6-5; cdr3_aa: CASSEDRVVFNEQFF
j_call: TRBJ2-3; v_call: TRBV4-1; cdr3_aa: CASRTGVGTDTQYF
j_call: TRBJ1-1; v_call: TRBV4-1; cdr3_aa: CASGGQTKVTEAFF
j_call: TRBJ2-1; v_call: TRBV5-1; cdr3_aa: CASSLEVEQFF
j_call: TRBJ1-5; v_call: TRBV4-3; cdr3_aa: CASSQDEELGQPQHF
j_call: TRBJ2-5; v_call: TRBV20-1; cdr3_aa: CSARVVHAQYF
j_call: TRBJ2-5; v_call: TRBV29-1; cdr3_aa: CSVEDGRGRVETQYF
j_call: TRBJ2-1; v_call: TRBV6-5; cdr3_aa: CATRRVRRINEQFF
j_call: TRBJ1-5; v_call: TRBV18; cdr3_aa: CASSSVPGDSPQHF
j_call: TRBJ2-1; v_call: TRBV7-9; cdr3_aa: CATAVANEQFF
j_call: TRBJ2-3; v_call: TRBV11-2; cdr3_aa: CASSESSGGAADTQYF
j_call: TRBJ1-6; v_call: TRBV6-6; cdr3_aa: CASSSVRGSSYNSPLHF
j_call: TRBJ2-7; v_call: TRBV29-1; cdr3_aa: CSVEDRGVSYEQYF
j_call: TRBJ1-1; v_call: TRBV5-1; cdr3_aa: CASSFRRVGDTEAFF
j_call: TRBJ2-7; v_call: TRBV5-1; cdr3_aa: CASSLGRVAYEQYF